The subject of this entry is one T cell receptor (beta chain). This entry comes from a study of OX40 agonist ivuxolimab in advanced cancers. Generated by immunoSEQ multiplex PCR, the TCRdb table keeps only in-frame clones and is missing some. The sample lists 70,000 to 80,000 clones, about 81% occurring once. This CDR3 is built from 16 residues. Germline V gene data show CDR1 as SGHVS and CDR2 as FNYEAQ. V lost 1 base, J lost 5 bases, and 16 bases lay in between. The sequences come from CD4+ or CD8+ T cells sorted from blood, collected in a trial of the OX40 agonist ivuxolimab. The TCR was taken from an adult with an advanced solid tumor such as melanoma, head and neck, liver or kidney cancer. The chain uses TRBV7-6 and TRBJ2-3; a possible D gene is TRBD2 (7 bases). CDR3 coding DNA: TGTGCCAGCAGCTTAGTCGGGGGGCTTAGTCAAGATACGCAGTATTTT. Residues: CASSLVGGLSQDTQYF.